This T cell receptor (beta chain) was found in a study of breast tumors, draining lymph nodes, adjacent tissues. There are many counts of this clonotype. Its antigen is not identified. Breast cancer patients provided tissue from their axillary draining lymph nodes. Study outcomes and limitations: Findings are consistent with lymph node origin and intratumoral expansion of most tumor T cells. Tumor TCR diversity was below lymph nodes but above nontumor tissue.

Each CDR3 protein is one row after TCRdb ran MiXCR on the multiplex PCR reads. The top ten clones hold approximately 4% of a sample with 200,000 to 250,000 distinct CDR3 sequences, roughly a third of them seen once. Germline V gene lookup returns CDR1 KGHDR and CDR2 SFDVKD. Trimming stripped 4 bases from V and 2 bases from J, with 11 bases between. There are 15 residues in the CDR3. The sequenced sample consisted of axillary lymph node tissue. The clonotype originates from a female donor with breast cancer. Some clones in this sample may be carry-over from other donors' samples. V is TRBV24-1 and J is TRBJ2-1; a weak D match, TRBD2 (6 bases). The chain's CDR3 is CATSDGGTAYNEQFF. Written as DNA, the CDR3 is TGTGCCACCAGTGACGGCGGGACGGCCTACAATGAGCAGTTCTTC.